The 2 T cell receptor beta chains below were found in one sample sequenced in a study of cytomegalovirus exposure and HLA in healthy donors. The PCR contained 60 Vbeta and 13 Jbeta primers. Sequencing was performed with immunoSEQ multiplex PCR; in TCRdb, only in-frame clones are kept and a portion is missing. Of tens of thousands of clones listed, over 65% are singletons. The material sequenced was PBMCs. The receptors come from a woman aged 35 to 49 in good health and CMV-seropositive.

This rearrangement joins TRBV7-9 to TRBJ2-7; 7 bases line up with TRBD1. Trimming took 8 bases from V and 4 from J; bases not matched to a gene: 11. The germline V gene has CDR1 SEHNR and CDR2 FQNEAQ (reference sequence). There are 14 residues in the CDR3. The CDR3 spells CASQEGAGGYEQYF. CDR3 DNA: TGTGCCAGCCAAGAAGGGGCAGGGGGTTACGAGCAGTACTTC.

The chain combines TRBV27 with TRBJ2-3; the match to TRBD2 covers 9 bases. Germline-derived CDR1 and CDR2 are MNHEY and SMNVEV (reference sequence). The CDR3 loop spans 13 amino acids. V was pared by 8 bases and J by 6 bases, with 6 bases of the junction left unmatched. The CDR3 reads CASLSAGGDTQYF. CDR3 DNA sequence: TGTGCCAGCTTATCTGCGGGAGGGGATACGCAGTATTTT.